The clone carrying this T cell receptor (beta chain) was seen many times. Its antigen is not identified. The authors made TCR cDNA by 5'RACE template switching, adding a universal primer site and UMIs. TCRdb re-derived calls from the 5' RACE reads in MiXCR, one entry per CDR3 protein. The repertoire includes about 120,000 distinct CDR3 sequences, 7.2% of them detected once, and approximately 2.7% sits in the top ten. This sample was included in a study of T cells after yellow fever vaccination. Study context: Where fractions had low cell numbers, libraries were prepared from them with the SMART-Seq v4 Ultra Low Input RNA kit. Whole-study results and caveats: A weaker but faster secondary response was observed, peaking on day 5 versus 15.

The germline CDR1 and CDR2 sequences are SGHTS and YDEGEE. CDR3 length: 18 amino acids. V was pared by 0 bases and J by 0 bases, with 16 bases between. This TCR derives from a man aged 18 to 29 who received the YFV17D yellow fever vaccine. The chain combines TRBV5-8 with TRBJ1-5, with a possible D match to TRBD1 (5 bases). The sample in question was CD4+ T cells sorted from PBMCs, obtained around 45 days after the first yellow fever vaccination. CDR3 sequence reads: CASSLVVLGDYSNQPQHF. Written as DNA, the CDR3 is TGTGCCAGCAGCTTGGTAGTCCTGGGGGATTATAGCAATCAGCCCCAGCATTTT.